This TCR beta chain was identified in a study of CD8 T cells in Susac syndrome. Reverse transcription of roughly 0.5 to 1 ug RNA was carried out with random hexamers. Across 54 Vbeta and 13 Jbeta, immunoSEQ multiplex PCR amplified TCR beta CDR3. In TCRdb, the immunoSEQ multiplex PCR reads were re-called with MiXCR into one record per CDR3 protein. The sample gives more than 95,000 distinct CDR3 sequences, 90% to 95% of which show up once; roughly 0.087% is in the top ten. The sample holds one count of this clonotype. CDR1 and CDR2 from the germline V gene are SNHLY and FYNNEI. The V gene end was trimmed by 3 bases and the J gene end by 5 bases; junction bases not matched to a gene: 9. This CDR3 is 15 amino acids long. Healthy donors served as the controls. They were matched for age and sex. Purification of the CD8+ and CD4+ T cells relied on negative isolation, and TEMRA cells underwent FACS enrichment.

This clonotype originated in a human donor in good health. V gene TRBV2 combines with J gene TRBJ2-7; 8 nucleotides align to TRBD1. Sequenced sample: CD4+ T cells from PBMCs. The CDR3 bases are TGTGCCAGCAGTGATCGGGGGACAGGTCGCCACGAGCAGTACTTC. The encoded protein is CASSDRGTGRHEQYF.